The 30 T cell receptor beta chains below come from one sample, sequenced in a study of monozygotic twins with inflammatory bowel disease. After re-calling the 5' RACE reads, TCRdb lists one entry per CDR3 protein, DNA absent. The repertoire table contains roughly 150,000 distinct CDR3 sequences. The source material was blood. These receptors were obtained from a human donor with ulcerative colitis or Crohn's disease, or a healthy co-twin of an affected twin (not recorded which).

CDR3 loop: CASSHRWGQGELFF. This chain joins TRBV12-3 or TRBV12-4 and TRBJ2-2; TCRdb proposes TRBD1, but this gene call is untestable without DNA. The CDR3 covers 14 residues.

This chain uses TRBV7-2 with TRBJ1-5; TCRdb outputs TRBD1, but without DNA this stays unchecked. The CDR3 is 15 residues long. Germline lookup yields CDR1 SGHTA and CDR2 FQGNSA. The CDR3 spells CASSLAARGNQPQHF.

V usage is TRBV7-3 and J usage is TRBJ2-5; with no DNA, the TCRdb D assignment of TRBD1 cannot be verified. CDR1 SGHTA and CDR2 FQGTGA come from the germline V gene. The CDR3 is made up of 15 amino acids. The CDR3 reads CASSLTTDRGETQYF.

The rearrangement uses TRBV12-3 or TRBV12-4 and TRBJ2-7. CDR3 length: 14 amino acids. This CDR3 is CASSSFRLYYEQYF.

V gene TRBV5-1 combines with J gene TRBJ1-6; there is no DNA to check the TCRdb D call of TRBD1. Per the germline V gene, CDR1 is SGHRS and CDR2 is YFSETQ. The length of the CDR3 is 19 residues. CDR3 loop: CASSPPTGWRGSYNSPLHF. The entire variable domain, with the rest obtained from reference TRBV5-1 and TRBJ1-6, is as follows: KAGVTQTPRYLIKTRGQQVTLSCSPISGHRSVSWYQQTPGQGLQFLFEYFSETQRNKGNFPGRFSGRQFSNSRSEMNVSTLELGDSALYLCASSPPTGWRGSYNSPLHFGNGTRLTVT.

The chain combines TRBV4-3 with TRBJ1-5. The length of the CDR3 is 15 residues. Germline lookup yields CDR1 LGHNA and CDR2 YSLEER. The CDR3 sequence is CASSQDIGDGQPQHF.

The chain employs TRBV9 and TRBJ2-2. The CDR3 has 15 residues. Germline V CDR1 and CDR2: SGDLS, YYNGEE. The CDR3 sequence: CASSASPWNTGELFF. Using reference TRBV9 and TRBJ2-2 for the parts outside the CDR3, the full variable domain is DSGVTQTPKHLITATGQRVTLRCSPRSGDLSVYWYQQSLDQGLQFLIQYYNGEERAKGNILERFSAQQFPDLHSELNLSSLELGDSALYFCASSASPWNTGELFFGEGSRLTVL.

The V gene is TRBV5-1, the J gene TRBJ2-7; the D call from TCRdb, TRBD1, cannot be confirmed without DNA. The length of the CDR3 is 14 residues. The germline CDR1 and CDR2 sequences are SGHRS and YFSETQ. CDR3 region: CASDPGQGTYEQYF.

The rearrangement joins TRBV12-3 or TRBV12-4 to TRBJ2-2. This CDR3 comprises 14 residues. CDR3 amino acids: CASSLFPNTGELFF.

The chain is built from TRBV11-2 and TRBJ2-4; TCRdb lists TRBD1, though no DNA is available to test this call. The CDR3 contains 17 residues. Germline V CDR1 and CDR2: SGHAT, FQNNGV. The CDR3: CASSLGGQGRAKNIQYF.

The rearrangement uses TRBV5-5 and TRBJ2-3; TCRdb's D call, TRBD1, is unchecked because there is no DNA. Germline V gene sequence: CDR1 SGHKS, CDR2 YYEKEE (reference sequence). The CDR3 loop spans 14 amino acids. The CDR3 here is CASSLGGSTDTQYF.

The chain couples TRBV7-6 to TRBJ1-6. This CDR3 is 11 amino acids long. Germline V gene lookup returns CDR1 SGHVS and CDR2 FNYEAQ. The CDR3 reads CASSLNGPLHF.

The chain uses TRBV5-1 and TRBJ2-7; TCRdb selects TRBD2, and the lack of DNA leaves this call unchecked. The CDR3 runs 14 residues. The germline V gene encodes CDR1 SGHRS and CDR2 YFSETQ. The CDR3 protein is CASSLVVAGGEQYF.

The gene calls are TRBV20-1 and TRBJ1-2; TCRdb's assignment of TRBD1 cannot be checked, as there is no DNA. Germline CDR1 DFQATT, CDR2 SNEGSKA (reference sequence). This CDR3 spans 14 amino acids. The CDR3 is CSASNRGPDYGYTF.

J is TRBJ1-5 and V is TRBV20-1; the TCRdb D gene call, TRBD1, has no DNA to confirm it. CDR1 DFQATT and CDR2 SNEGSKA come from the germline V gene (reference sequence). CDR3 length: 15 residues. The chain's CDR3 is CSASRQTLINQPQHF.

The CDR3 sequence: CASRPFIPGELFF. This chain connects TRBV28 to TRBJ2-2. Looked up from germline, CDR1 is MDHEN and CDR2 is SYDVKM. This CDR3 has 13 residues.

This chain uses TRBV6-2 or TRBV6-3 with TRBJ2-1; TCRdb's D call of TRBD2 is untestable without DNA. The CDR3 runs 11 residues. CDR1 is MNHEY, CDR2 SVGEGT, per germline. The CDR3 here is CASGLHNEQFF.

The V and J genes are TRBV5-1 and TRBJ2-5; checking the TCRdb D call of TRBD2 is not possible without DNA. This CDR3 spans 17 amino acids. The germline V gene has CDR1 SGHRS and CDR2 YFSETQ. CDR3 protein: CASSPPELAGAQETQYF.

The gene calls are TRBV20-1 and TRBJ2-7; the TRBD1 assignment by TCRdb is unverifiable without DNA. Germline V gene sequence: CDR1 DFQATT, CDR2 SNEGSKA (reference sequence). CDR3 size: 13 residues. The CDR3: CSYCGTGLFEQYF.

This chain joins TRBV5-5 and TRBJ2-7; TCRdb names TRBD1, which stays unverified in the absence of DNA. CDR1 is SGHKS and CDR2 is YYEKEE in the germline V gene (reference sequence). The CDR3 totals 15 residues. This chain's CDR3 is CASSPDSISTSEQYF.

V is TRBV6-1 and J is TRBJ1-6; TCRdb reports TRBD1, a call that lacks DNA to check it against. Looked up from germline, CDR1 is MNHNS and CDR2 is SASEGT. There are 15 residues in the CDR3. This chain's CDR3 is CATTLMTGGGSPLHF.

The chain employs TRBV4-2 and TRBJ2-3. The germline V gene has CDR1 LGHNA and CDR2 YNFKEQ. The length of the CDR3 is 16 residues. CDR3 region: CASSQTPNRRTDTQYF.

The CDR3 protein is CASSRPYNEQFF. V is TRBV7-2 and J is TRBJ2-1. Germline-derived CDR1 and CDR2 are SGHTA and FQGNSA. CDR3 length equals 12 residues.

V is TRBV20-1 and J is TRBJ2-3; the TRBD1 assignment by TCRdb is unverifiable without DNA. This CDR3 has 16 residues. Germline V CDR1 and CDR2: DFQATT, SNEGSKA (reference sequence). CDR3 in amino acids: CSARDRKGGHTDTQYF.

V and J are TRBV11-1 and TRBJ2-5. The germline gives CDR1 SGHAT, CDR2 FQDESV (reference sequence). The CDR3 has 13 amino acids. CDR3 region: CASRPQVQETQYF.

The V and J genes are TRBV7-2 and TRBJ1-1. The germline V gene has CDR1 SGHTA and CDR2 FQGNSA. The CDR3 covers 13 residues. CDR3 sequence reads: CASSLVENTEAFF.

This chain connects TRBV28 to TRBJ2-1. This CDR3 spans 15 amino acids. From germline, CDR1 is MDHEN and CDR2 SYDVKM. CDR3 loop: CASMEQRFAYNEQFF.

J is TRBJ1-2 and V is TRBV28; TCRdb selects TRBD1, and the lack of DNA leaves this call unchecked. Germline-derived CDR1 and CDR2 are MDHEN and SYDVKM. The CDR3 length is 12 residues. CDR3 protein: CASRTGARGCTF.

This chain joins TRBV10-3 and TRBJ2-2. This CDR3 has 13 amino acids. Germline loops: CDR1 ENHRY, CDR2 SYGVKD. CDR3 residues: CAISEADTGELFF.

V gene TRBV12-3 or TRBV12-4 combines with J gene TRBJ2-3; TCRdb lists TRBD1, though no DNA is available to test this call. The CDR3 totals 14 residues. This chain's CDR3 is CASSLSRVADTQYF.